This TCR beta chain was retrieved from a study of T cells in Graves' hyperthyroidism and ophthalmopathy. Background on the study: Pretreatment peripheral blood was obtained at initial diagnosis.

The authors deemed Graves' hyperthyroidism stable absent ophthalmopathy progression within 18 months. Disease duration under 2 months; hyperthyroidism patients were aged 18 to 65. The J segment lost 8 bases and the V segment lost 3 bases, leaving 10 bases of the junction unmatched. The V gene's germline CDR1 is KGHSH and CDR2 LQKENI. This CDR3 has 15 residues. Notes on the study in general: In validation, the model predicted ophthalmopathy. These predictions came a median about 6.8 months before onset.

The source material, RNA transcripts, was used to amplify TCR beta CDR3 regions. The HTBI set primed first-round TCR CDR3 RT-PCR. TCRdb re-called the multiplex PCR reads with MiXCR, one entry per CDR3 protein. The data show roughly 380,000 distinct CDR3 sequences, approximately 14% seen once. For this clonotype: Its matching antigen is unknown.

This TCR was recovered from a woman aged 55-69 years with Graves' hyperthyroidism. The genes are TRBV18 and TRBJ2-1; TRBD1 agrees at 7 bases. Sequencing used blood. CDR3 sequence: CASSPGTVGPDEQFF. CDR3 DNA sequence: TGTGCCAGCTCACCGGGGACAGTGGGGCCGGATGAGCAGTTCTTC.